These 30 T cell receptor beta chains share one sample of origin, sequenced in a study of OX40 agonist ivuxolimab in advanced cancers. The assay was immunoSEQ multiplex PCR, and TCRdb's table has in-frame clones only and misses some. Seen here are roughly 20,000 clones, 65% to 85% observed once, and the top ten hold about 18%. The sequenced sample was CD4+ or CD8+ T cells sorted from blood, obtained in a trial of the OX40 agonist ivuxolimab. Source of these receptors: an adult with an advanced solid tumor such as melanoma, head and neck, liver or kidney cancer.

The gene calls are TRBV27 and TRBJ2-3; 7 bases are shared with TRBD2. V was clipped by 2 bases and J by 1 base; unmatched bases: 0. Germline-derived CDR1 and CDR2 are MNHEY and SMNVEV (reference sequence). This CDR3 is 14 amino acids long. Written as DNA, the CDR3 is TGTGCCAGCAGTTTACGGGGGGGCACAGATACGCAGTATTTT. Translated: CASSLRGGTDTQYF.

The rearrangement joins TRBV7-9 to TRBJ1-1; D possibly corresponds to TRBD1 (6 bases). Trimming removed 7 bases from V and 2 bases from J, with 20 bases in between. This CDR3 comprises 16 residues. The V gene's germline CDR1 is SEHNR and CDR2 FQNEAQ (reference sequence). Here the CDR3 reads CASKGGAGAINTEAFF. The CDR3 bases are TGTGCCAGCAAGGGAGGGGCGGGGGCTATAAACACTGAAGCTTTCTTT. Combining the CDR3 with reference TRBV7-9 and TRBJ1-1 gives the whole variable domain DTGVSQNPRHKITKRGQNVTFRCDPISEHNRLYWYRQTLGQGPEFLTYFQNEAQLEKSRLLSDRFSAERPKGSFSTLEIQRTEQGDSAMYLCASKGGAGAINTEAFFGQGTRLTVV.

The chain carries TRBV2 and TRBJ2-7, with TRBD2 matching over 9 bases. V gave up 4 bases and J gave up 3 bases; unmatched junction bases: 4. The germline CDR1 and CDR2 sequences are SNHLY and FYNNEI. This CDR3 is 14 amino acids long. In DNA form, the CDR3 reads TGTGCCAGCAGTGTCGGCGGGAGGGTCTACGAGCAGTACTTC. This codes for CASSVGGRVYEQYF.

This clone came up once. V usage is TRBV28 and J usage is TRBJ1-2; 8 nucleotides line up with TRBD1. V shed 7 bases, J shed 6 bases, and the junction held 10 bases outside the gene matches. CDR1 is MDHEN, CDR2 SYDVKM, per germline. The CDR3 has 14 residues. The CDR3 nucleotides read TGTGCCAGCATCGAGGACAGGGTAAACGATGGCTACACCTTC. Its translation: CASIEDRVNDGYTF.

This chain connects TRBV6-5 to TRBJ1-1; D is uncertain. The CDR3 consists of 13 residues. Deletions cut 6 bases from V and 5 bases from J, with 13 bases between. Looked up from germline, CDR1 is MNHEY and CDR2 is SVGAGI. CDR3 residues: CASRMGVGTEAFF. For the CDR3, the DNA is TGTGCCAGCAGAATGGGAGTAGGGACTGAAGCTTTCTTT.

The rearrangement joins TRBV5-1 to TRBJ2-2; D possibly corresponds to TRBD2 (6 bases). CDR3 length: 16 amino acids. The germline V gene encodes CDR1 SGHRS and CDR2 YFSETQ. Trimming removed 2 bases at V and 4 bases at J, with 15 bases between. This CDR3 reads CASSFRSGDLTGELFF. The CDR3 nucleotides read TGCGCCAGCAGCTTCAGGTCGGGGGACCTCACCGGGGAGCTGTTTTTT.

The chain couples TRBV29-1 to TRBJ1-2; no firm D call. Trimming cost V 0 bases and J 3 bases, with 8 bases left between them. Germline CDR1 SQVTM, CDR2 ANQGSEA. The CDR3 has 13 residues. CDR3 protein: CSVEEETHYGYTF. The CDR3 bases are TGCAGCGTTGAAGAGGAAACCCACTATGGCTACACCTTC.

The gene calls are TRBV7-6 and TRBJ2-7; D assignment may be TRBD1 or TRBD2 (5 bases each). Germline assignment: CDR1 SGHVS and CDR2 FNYEAQ. The length of the CDR3 is 15 residues. V shed 6 bases and J shed 3 bases, with 18 bases lying between them. DNA of the CDR3: TGTGCCAGCAGTTCCGGGACCCAAGCATTCTACGAGCAGTACTTC. Its protein is CASSSGTQAFYEQYF.

This clone has only one observation. Germline and junction disagree at one end, which may indicate a read error. This chain uses TRBV7-7 with TRBJ2-2, with 10 positions matching TRBD2. CDR3 length: 16 residues. Germline loops: CDR1 SSHAT, CDR2 FNYEAQ (reference sequence). The DNA for the CDR3 is TGTGCTAGCAGACCTAGCGGGAGCTCGAACACCGGGGAGCTGTTTTTT. It yields the protein CASRPSGSSNTGELFF.

This clone was seen once. The CDR3 nucleotides read TGTGCCTGGAGTCTACACCCGGGACAGCGCACAGATACGCAGTATTTT. Translation gives CAWSLHPGQRTDTQYF. The chain couples TRBV30 to TRBJ2-3; 7 bases agree with TRBD1. V lost 2 bases and J lost 1; bases outside the gene matches: 9. There are 16 residues in the CDR3. The V gene's germline CDR1 is GTSNPN and CDR2 SVGIG (reference sequence).

The chain carries TRBV27 and TRBJ1-1; 7 bases agree with TRBD1. The CDR3 spans 14 residues. The germline gives CDR1 MNHEY, CDR2 SMNVEV (reference sequence). After removal of 4 bases from V and 4 bases from J, the junction contained 6 bases not matched to a gene. The chain's CDR3 is CASSSDGQVTEAFF. CDR3 DNA: TGTGCCAGCAGTTCGGACGGACAGGTCACTGAAGCTTTCTTT.

The chain recombines TRBV19 with TRBJ2-1; 7 positions match TRBD2. CDR3 length: 15 residues. The germline V gene has CDR1 LNHDA and CDR2 SQIVND (reference sequence). Trimming took 4 bases from V and 0 from J; bases not matched to a gene: 3. CDR3 sequence (DNA): TGTGCCAGTAGTACAGCGGGGTACTCCTACAATGAGCAGTTCTTC. As protein: CASSTAGYSYNEQFF. The full variable domain, with the rest looked up from reference TRBV19 and TRBJ2-1, is DGGITQSPKYLFRKEGQNVTLSCEQNLNHDAMYWYRQDPGQGLRLIYYSQIVNDFQKGDIAEGYSVSREKKESFPLTVTSAQKNPTAFYLCASSTAGYSYNEQFFGPGTRLTVL.

The V and J genes are TRBV27 and TRBJ2-3; D is possibly TRBD2 (5 bases). The CDR3 has 13 amino acids. The V and J ends lost 2 bases and 5 bases respectively, with 8 bases between them. Germline V gene lookup returns CDR1 MNHEY and CDR2 SMNVEV (reference sequence). This CDR3 reads CASSLGERDTQYF. CDR3 coding DNA: TGTGCCAGCAGTTTAGGGGAGCGAGATACGCAGTATTTT.

This clone ranks as medium-sized. V usage is TRBV5-1 and J usage is TRBJ2-7; maybe TRBD2 (5 bases). CDR1 and CDR2 from the germline V gene are SGHRS and YFSETQ. CDR3 length equals 19 residues. Trimming pared 4 bases from V and 0 bases from J, leaving 26 bases between. The CDR3 DNA reads as TGCGCCAGCAGCCCTAGAGCTGCCGGGGTCTCGATTCACTCCTACGAGCAGTACTTC. Translating gives CASSPRAAGVSIHSYEQYF.

This clone was detected only a few times. J is TRBJ2-7 and V is TRBV6-1, with 14 bases fitting TRBD2. V shed 3 bases, J shed 6 bases, and the junction held 7 bases outside the gene matches. The CDR3 is 16 residues long. Germline CDR1 MNHNS, CDR2 SASEGT. The CDR3 DNA reads as TGTGCCAGCAGTGACGGACTAGCGGGAGGCCCCATCGAGCAGTACTTC. As protein: CASSDGLAGGPIEQYF.

The rearrangement uses TRBV6-6 and TRBJ2-1; 8 bases agree with TRBD1. J was trimmed by 4 bases and V by 2 bases; bases with no gene match: 4. From germline, CDR1 is MNHNY and CDR2 SVGAGI (reference sequence). The CDR3 runs 15 residues. CDR3 bases: TGTGCCAGCAGTTACAACAGGGGGACATACAATGAGCAGTTCTTC. Residues: CASSYNRGTYNEQFF.

V is TRBV11-3 and J is TRBJ2-3; 8 bases fit TRBD2. Losses at the gene ends were 5 bases for V and 0 bases for J; bases not matched to a gene: 4. The CDR3 loop spans 15 amino acids. Per the germline V gene, CDR1 is SGHNT and CDR2 is YENEEA. For the CDR3, the DNA is TGTGCCAGCAGCCTCGGGAGGGGGAGCACAGATACGCAGTATTTT. Translation: CASSLGRGSTDTQYF.

The genes are TRBV28 and TRBJ2-7; D is uncertain. The ends were cut back, 1 base at V and 0 bases at J, with 10 bases in the middle. There are 15 residues in the CDR3. Per germline, CDR1 MDHEN and CDR2 SYDVKM. The CDR3 spells CASSLSPLSSYEQYF. DNA of the CDR3: TGTGCCAGCAGTTTATCCCCCCTCAGCTCCTACGAGCAGTACTTC.

The rearrangement links TRBV25-1 to TRBJ2-1, with TRBD1 matching over 9 bases. V shed 3 bases and J 2 bases; nucleotides not matched to a gene: 8. Germline CDR1 is MGHDK and CDR2 is SYGVNS. The CDR3 is 17 amino acids. CDR3 bases: TGTGCCAGCAGTGAGACACAGGGGGCGCGGACCTACAATGAGCAGTTCTTC. Amino acids: CASSETQGARTYNEQFF.

This chain connects TRBV7-3 to TRBJ2-7; TRBD2 aligns across 8 bases. Looked up from germline, CDR1 is SGHTA and CDR2 is FQGTGA. After removal of 0 bases from V and 2 bases from J, the junction contained 0 bases not matched to a gene. CDR3 size: 14 residues. CDR3 region: CASSLTSGAYEQYF. CDR3 bases: TGTGCCAGCAGCTTAACTAGCGGGGCCTACGAGCAGTACTTC. The variable domain in full, completed from reference TRBV7-3 and TRBJ2-7, reads GAGVSQTPSNKVTEKGKYVELRCDPISGHTALYWYRQSLGQGPEFLIYFQGTGAADDSGLPNDRFFAVRPEGSVSTLKIQRTERGDSAVYLCASSLTSGAYEQYFGPGTRLTVT.

This chain links TRBV6-1 with TRBJ1-1; the D gene is possibly TRBD1 (5 bases). Trimming took off 1 base at V and 1 base at J, with 7 bases between the two ends. The length of the CDR3 is 14 residues. In germline, CDR1 is MNHNS, CDR2 SASEGT. For the CDR3, the DNA is TGTGCCAGCAGTGAAGGAGGGACGAACACTGAAGCTTTCTTT. Residues: CASSEGGTNTEAFF.

The rearrangement links TRBV28 to TRBJ2-5; possibly TRBD1 or TRBD2 for D (5 bases each). Germline V gene data show CDR1 as MDHEN and CDR2 as SYDVKM. Trimming stripped 1 base from V and 4 bases from J, with 16 bases between. CDR3 length: 16 residues. The CDR3 sequence is CASSLYLEGSRETQYF. The CDR3 DNA sequence: TGTGCCAGCAGTTTATATCTCGAGGGGTCAAGAGAGACCCAGTACTTC.

This chain connects TRBV4-1 to TRBJ2-4; tentative D call: TRBD2 (7 bases). CDR1 is MGHRA, CDR2 YSYEKL, per germline. CDR3 length: 15 amino acids. The V and J ends lost 5 bases and 5 bases respectively, with 16 bases between them. For the CDR3, the DNA is TGCGCCAGCAGCAATGGGGGGGGCGCCGAAAACATTCAGTACTTC. It is translated as CASSNGGGAENIQYF.

Written as DNA, the CDR3 is TGTGCCAGCAGTCAACCCAATGAGCAGTTCTTC. Its translation: CASSQPNEQFF. The chain links TRBV28 to TRBJ2-1, with D hard to call. Germline CDR1 is MDHEN and CDR2 is SYDVKM. Trimming stripped 5 bases from V and 6 bases from J, with 5 bases between. The CDR3 is 11 amino acids.

This chain connects TRBV18 to TRBJ2-1, with D possibly being TRBD1 (5 bases). Trimming pared 0 bases from V and 7 bases from J, leaving 7 bases between. Germline CDR1 reads KGHSH; CDR2 reads LQKENI. The CDR3 sequence is 13 residues long. CDR3 protein: CASSPPPGNEQFF. The DNA of the CDR3 is TGTGCCAGCTCACCACCTCCAGGGAATGAGCAGTTCTTC. The whole variable domain, filled in from reference TRBV18 and TRBJ2-1, reads NAGVMQNPRHLVRRRGQEARLRCSPMKGHSHVYWYRQLPEEGLKFMVYLQKENIIDESGMPKERFSAEFPKEGPSILRIQQVVRGDSAAYFCASSPPPGNEQFFGPGTRLTVL.

This chain connects TRBV6-1 to TRBJ2-3; 8 bases match TRBD1. Germline trimming cut 3 bases from V and 0 bases from J; bases unmatched to any gene: 5. In germline, CDR1 is MNHNS, CDR2 SASEGT. The CDR3 length is 16 residues. CDR3 sequence reads: CASSDWGQASTDTQYF. DNA of the CDR3: TGTGCCAGCAGTGACTGGGGACAGGCTAGCACAGATACGCAGTATTTT.

This clone was found once. The V and J genes are TRBV27 and TRBJ2-7, with a possible D match to TRBD2 (6 bases). V gave up 0 bases and J gave up 3 bases, with 18 bases separating them. CDR3 length: 17 residues. Looked up from germline, CDR1 is MNHEY and CDR2 is SMNVEV (reference sequence). The CDR3 is CASSLSGPGTLNYEQYF. CDR3 sequence (DNA): TGTGCCAGCAGTTTATCTGGTCCGGGGACTTTAAACTACGAGCAGTACTTC.

The V call is TRBV27, the J call TRBJ2-3, with D possibly matching TRBD2 (5 bases). Germline V lookup: CDR1 MNHEY, CDR2 SMNVEV (reference sequence). CDR3 size: 13 residues. Trimming shortened V by 3 bases and J by 1 base, and 5 bases separated the two germline ends. Here the CDR3 DNA reads TGTGCCAGCAGTTTGCGGGGCACAGATACGCAGTATTTT. This encodes CASSLRGTDTQYF.

The gene calls are TRBV27 and TRBJ2-3, with 9 positions matching TRBD2. The CDR3 is made up of 14 amino acids. Germline CDR1 is MNHEY and CDR2 is SMNVEV (reference sequence). V was pared by 7 bases and J by 4 bases, with 6 bases of the junction left unmatched. CDR3 DNA: TGTGCCAGCAAACCGGGACTAGCCGCAGATACGCAGTATTTT. Amino acid sequence: CASKPGLAADTQYF.

There are a few counts of this clone. This chain uses TRBV27 with TRBJ2-7, with 8 nucleotides matching TRBD1. CDR1 MNHEY and CDR2 SMNVEV come from the germline V gene (reference sequence). The CDR3 sequence is 16 residues long. With 2 bases clipped from V and 3 bases from J, the junction kept 9 bases outside the gene matches. The CDR3 region has the DNA TGTGCCAGCAGTTTACGTACTCCCGGACAGGGCTACGAGCAGTACTTC. This encodes CASSLRTPGQGYEQYF.